The 25 T cell receptor beta chains in this list originate from one sample, sequenced in a study of a mutant IDH1 vaccine in newly diagnosed glioma. Assay used: immunoSEQ multiplex PCR; TCRdb lists only in-frame clones, some missing. Altogether about 23,000 clones are present, 84% being singletons, with the ten largest covering approximately 2.6%. Described time point: week 47, end of study. The vaccine gave 300 ug of a 20-mer mutant IDH1 peptide subcutaneously per dose. These receptors' targets are unknown. The sample here was PBMCs, taken from a glioma patient whose treatment included an IDH1 peptide vaccine. The receptors originated from a man aged 40-49 years with glioma.

This chain uses TRBV19 with TRBJ2-5; 7 bases line up with TRBD1. CDR1 LNHDA and CDR2 SQIVND come from the germline V gene (reference sequence). This CDR3 contains 14 residues. With V trimmed by 3 bases and J by 7 bases, 8 bases remained unmatched. In nucleotides, the CDR3 is TGTGCCAGTAGTATCCGGGACAGCCTCGGGACCCAGTACTTC. This encodes CASSIRDSLGTQYF.

This chain connects TRBV9 to TRBJ2-5, with a weak D call TRBD1 (8 bases). The CDR3 length is 17 residues. V was pared by 4 bases and J by 2 bases, with 21 bases between. Germline CDR1 SGDLS, CDR2 YYNGEE. The CDR3: CASSTQGASGIQETQYF. In DNA, the CDR3 is TGTGCCAGCAGCACCCAGGGGGCTAGCGGAATTCAAGAGACCCAGTACTTC.

This clone was seen a few times. The chain uses TRBV18 and TRBJ1-1, with no clear D. CDR3 length: 14 residues. Trimming removed 6 bases at V and 1 base at J, with 12 bases between. Germline V gene data show CDR1 as KGHSH and CDR2 as LQKENI. The CDR3 coding sequence is TGTGCCAGCTCCCTAGGAGCGGGGAACACTGAAGCTTTCTTT. Protein product: CASSLGAGNTEAFF.

This rearrangement joins TRBV6-5 to TRBJ2-1; D is uncertain. The CDR3 is 15 residues long. The V end lost 2 bases, the J end lost 3 bases, and 11 bases lay between the germline ends. Germline V gene lookup returns CDR1 MNHEY and CDR2 SVGAGI. The CDR3, as DNA: TGTGCCAGCAGTTACCAGGCAGCCTACTACAATGAGCAGTTCTTC. It encodes CASSYQAAYYNEQFF.

In its sample, this clone was seen a few times. This CDR3 is CASSQYGPNTEAFF. In DNA form, the CDR3 reads TGTGCCAGCAGCCAATACGGCCCGAACACTGAAGCTTTCTTT. This chain links TRBV14 with TRBJ1-1; no clear D gene. The germline V gene has CDR1 SGHDN and CDR2 FVKESK. Trimming took off 2 bases at V and 1 base at J, with 8 bases between the two ends. CDR3 length: 14 residues. The entire variable domain, with the rest obtained from reference TRBV14 and TRBJ1-1, is as follows: EAGVTQFPSHSVIEKGQTVTLRCDPISGHDNLYWYRRVMGKEIKFLLHFVKESKQDESGMPNNRFLAERTGGTYSTLKVQPAELEDSGVYFCASSQYGPNTEAFFGQGTRLTVV.

The chain recombines TRBV19 with TRBJ2-7, with 13 positions matching TRBD2. The V gene end was trimmed by 10 bases and the J gene end by 1 base; junction bases not matched to a gene: 7. Germline values: CDR1 LNHDA, CDR2 SQIVND (reference sequence). The CDR3 runs 15 residues. CDR3 protein: CAIRTGLAGSYEQYF. DNA of the CDR3: TGTGCCATCAGAACGGGACTAGCGGGGTCCTACGAGCAGTACTTC. Supplemented by reference TRBV19 and TRBJ2-7, the full variable domain reads DGGITQSPKYLFRKEGQNVTLSCEQNLNHDAMYWYRQDPGQGLRLIYYSQIVNDFQKGDIAEGYSVSREKKESFPLTVTSAQKNPTAFYLCAIRTGLAGSYEQYFGPGTRLTVT.

This clone showed up just a few times. This sequence joins TRBV7-9 and TRBJ1-1; D call uncertain. Germline V gene lookup returns CDR1 SEHNR and CDR2 FQNEAQ (reference sequence). V lost 5 bases and J 1 base, leaving 14 bases between the germline ends. This CDR3 is built from 15 residues. The CDR3 sequence: CASSILGSRNTEAFF. For the CDR3, the DNA is TGTGCCAGCAGCATACTGGGGAGCCGGAACACTGAAGCTTTCTTT.

This chain joins TRBV4-3 and TRBJ1-2, with 7 bases identical to TRBD1. CDR3 length: 14 amino acids. CDR1 and CDR2 (germline): LGHNA, YSLEER. Unmatched junction bases numbered 2, after V lost 0 bases and J lost 4 bases. CDR3 region: CASSQETGRYGYTF. The CDR3 nucleotides are TGCGCCAGCAGCCAAGAGACAGGGCGCTATGGCTACACCTTC.

J is TRBJ1-4 and V is TRBV25-1, with unresolved D. This CDR3 region has 12 residues. V was clipped by 4 bases and J by 7 bases, with 7 bases between them. Looked up from germline, CDR1 is MGHDK and CDR2 is SYGVNS. CDR3 bases: TGTGCCAGCAGTGTTACGGGTGAAAAACTGTTTTTT. It translates to CASSVTGEKLFF.

Turning to this clone: Mismatch with germline at one junction end may stem from a read error. This chain uses TRBV20-1 with TRBJ2-7, with TRBD2 matching 8 bases. The CDR3 contains 11 residues. In germline, CDR1 is DFQATT, CDR2 SNEGSKA (reference sequence). The CDR3 is CSARVNSGMHF. Written as DNA, the CDR3 is TGCAGTGCTAGAGTTAATAGCGGGATGCACTTC.

CDR3 nucleotides: TGTGCCAGCAGCTTAGTAAGCGGGTATGGCTACACCTTC. Protein sequence: CASSLVSGYGYTF. The gene calls are TRBV7-2 and TRBJ1-2; D is uncertain. Deletions cut 1 base from V and 5 bases from J, with 8 bases between. This CDR3 has 13 residues. The V gene's germline CDR1 is SGHTA and CDR2 FQGNSA.

This chain connects TRBV12-5 to TRBJ1-1; perhaps TRBD1 as D (6 bases). The CDR3 contains 15 residues. Trimming removed 8 bases from V and 3 bases from J, with 19 bases in between. The V gene's germline CDR1 is LGHNT and CDR2 FRNRAP. The CDR3 spells CASSNGGGAYTEAFF. Written as DNA, the CDR3 is TGTGCTAGTAGCAACGGTGGGGGGGCTTACACTGAAGCTTTCTTT.

The CDR3 DNA is TGTGCCACAGCGCGGAGGGACTTTTGGGAGACCCAGTACTTC. Its translation is CATARRDFWETQYF. The V gene is TRBV6-5, the J gene TRBJ2-5, with D possibly TRBD2 on 6 matching bases. This CDR3 contains 14 residues. V was clipped by 10 bases and J by 5 bases, with 20 bases between them. Germline V gene lookup returns CDR1 MNHEY and CDR2 SVGAGI.

V and J are TRBV7-3 and TRBJ2-7; weak D call: TRBD1 (5 bases). The CDR3 sequence is 15 residues long. Per the germline V gene, CDR1 is SGHTA and CDR2 is FQGTGA. V gave up 3 bases and J gave up 2 bases, with 14 bases separating them. CDR3 protein: CASSFRGTGPYEQYF. CDR3 DNA: TGTGCCAGCAGCTTTCGTGGAACAGGTCCCTACGAGCAGTACTTC.

The chain is built from TRBV9 and TRBJ1-1; possible D gene TRBD1, 5 bases. The V and J ends lost 3 bases and 4 bases respectively, with 13 bases between them. CDR3 length equals 14 residues. Per germline, CDR1 SGDLS and CDR2 YYNGEE. This CDR3 reads CASSAMGGSTEAFF. The CDR3 DNA reads TGTGCCAGCAGCGCAATGGGGGGGAGCACTGAAGCTTTCTTT.

The gene calls are TRBV19 and TRBJ2-1, with TRBD2 identical over 8 bases. Germline CDR1 is LNHDA and CDR2 is SQIVND (reference sequence). With V trimmed by 7 bases and J by 6 bases, 11 bases remained unmatched. This CDR3 region has 15 residues. The CDR3, as DNA: TGTGCCAGTAAGAGCGGCGGGAGGTTAGTCAATGAGCAGTTCTTC. This codes for CASKSGGRLVNEQFF.

This chain joins TRBV28 and TRBJ1-2, with D unresolved. V was clipped by 5 bases and J by 5 bases, with 6 bases between them. The CDR3 sequence is 11 residues long. Looked up from germline, CDR1 is MDHEN and CDR2 is SYDVKM. Written as DNA, the CDR3 is TGTGCCAGCAGTGCCACGTATGGCTACACCTTC. Translated: CASSATYGYTF.

The chain couples TRBV23-1 to TRBJ2-1; no firm D call. TRBV23-1 is assigned to the ORF class and has an uncertain function. The CDR3 is 15 residues long. The ends were cut back, 5 bases at V and 0 bases at J, with 11 bases in the middle. CDR3 coding DNA: TGCGCCAGCAGTTGGCCTCGGGTCTCCTACAATGAGCAGTTCTTC. It translates to CASSWPRVSYNEQFF.

This clone has just one count. The J gene is TRBJ2-2, the V gene TRBV5-4; 8 bases match TRBD2. This CDR3 comprises 17 residues. V dropped 1 base and J dropped 2; count of bases not matched to a gene: 7. The germline V gene encodes CDR1 SGHNT and CDR2 YYREEE (reference sequence). CDR3 DNA sequence: TGTGCCAGCAGCTTGAGCGGGAGTTTTCTTAACACCGGGGAGCTGTTTTTT. Protein sequence: CASSLSGSFLNTGELFF.

The CDR3 DNA sequence: TGTGCCAGCAGCTTAGTGGGCGGGAGTGTCCACGAGCAGTACTTC. Translation gives CASSLVGGSVHEQYF. The V call is TRBV11-2, the J call TRBJ2-7, with 7 bases lining up with TRBD2. This CDR3 is 15 amino acids long. The junction had 8 bases not matched to a gene; V was cut back by 1 base and J by 5 bases. CDR1 is SGHAT and CDR2 is FQNNGV in the germline V gene.

The chain carries TRBV5-1 and TRBJ2-3; 12 bases match TRBD2. V lost 0 bases and J lost 2; bases outside the gene matches: 4. This CDR3 is built from 17 residues. Germline CDR1 and CDR2: SGHRS and YFSETQ. DNA of the CDR3: TGCGCCAGCAGCTTGGATGGGACTAGCGGGTTCACAGATACGCAGTATTTT. This gives the protein CASSLDGTSGFTDTQYF.

This chain joins TRBV18 and TRBJ2-7; 8 bases match TRBD1. From germline, CDR1 is KGHSH and CDR2 LQKENI. This CDR3 comprises 15 residues. V lost 0 bases to trimming and J lost 1 base; unmatched junction nucleotides: 2. CDR3 amino acids: CASSPPRTGSYEQYF. The CDR3 DNA reads TGTGCCAGCTCACCACCGAGGACAGGGTCCTACGAGCAGTACTTC. The full variable domain, its missing parts supplied by reference TRBV18 and TRBJ2-7, is NAGVMQNPRHLVRRRGQEARLRCSPMKGHSHVYWYRQLPEEGLKFMVYLQKENIIDESGMPKERFSAEFPKEGPSILRIQQVVRGDSAAYFCASSPPRTGSYEQYFGPGTRLTVT.

V is TRBV4-3 and J is TRBJ2-7; a weak D match, TRBD2 (6 bases). V lost 1 base and J lost 4, with 14 bases in between. This CDR3 has 15 residues. Germline V lookup: CDR1 LGHNA, CDR2 YSLEER. The CDR3 loop reads CASSQVAGAGYEQYF. The CDR3, as DNA: TGCGCCAGCAGCCAAGTGGCCGGGGCGGGGTACGAGCAGTACTTC.

The gene calls are TRBV5-4 and TRBJ2-7, with TRBD1 matching over 7 bases. The junction had 3 bases not matched to a gene; V was cut back by 0 bases and J by 0 bases. Germline CDR1 and CDR2: SGHNT and YYREEE (reference sequence). CDR3 length equals 15 residues. The CDR3, as DNA: TGTGCCAGCAGCTTGGAAGGGGGCCTCTCCTACGAGCAGTACTTC. Its translation: CASSLEGGLSYEQYF.

In DNA, the CDR3 is TGTGCCAGCAGCCCTAGCGGGAGTAGAAGCTACGAGCAGTACTTC. Protein sequence: CASSPSGSRSYEQYF. V gene TRBV7-2 combines with J gene TRBJ2-7, with 10 bases matching TRBD2. This CDR3 region has 15 residues. V lost 5 bases, J lost 3 bases, and 7 bases stayed unmatched. Germline-derived CDR1 and CDR2 are SGHTA and FQGNSA.